These 30 T cell receptor beta chains originate from one sample sequenced in a study of cytomegalovirus exposure and HLA in healthy donors. PCR was performed using 60 Vbeta and 13 Jbeta primers. Only in-frame clones appear in the TCRdb table, and some are missing; sequencing was by immunoSEQ multiplex PCR. Of about 160,000 clones listed, about four fifths are singletons. What was sequenced was PBMCs. The source is a human donor in good health.

This chain joins TRBV7-3 and TRBJ2-1; 12 nucleotides match TRBD2. This CDR3 contains 17 residues. Germline V CDR1 and CDR2: SGHTA, FQGTGA. The J segment lost 5 bases and the V segment lost 5 bases, leaving 10 bases of the junction unmatched. The CDR3 DNA follows: TGTGCCAGCAGCCGGAAACTAGCGGGAGGCGTCCACAATGAGCAGTTCTTC. Residues: CASSRKLAGGVHNEQFF.

This clone was observed a handful of times. J is TRBJ1-2 and V is TRBV28, with D unresolved. This CDR3 region has 11 residues. Trimming removed 4 bases at V and 4 bases at J, with 4 bases between. Germline V gives CDR1 MDHEN, CDR2 SYDVKM. This CDR3 reads CASSSIYGYTF. The CDR3 DNA reads as TGTGCCAGCAGTTCCATCTATGGCTACACCTTC.

The chain recombines TRBV5-4 with TRBJ1-2; 8 bases are a match to TRBD1. J lost 4 bases, V lost 7 bases, and 6 bases had no gene match. The length of the CDR3 is 13 residues. The V gene's germline CDR1 is SGHNT and CDR2 YYREEE (reference sequence). For the CDR3, the DNA is TGTGCCAGCTTCAGGACAGGGACCTATGGCTACACCTTC. As protein: CASFRTGTYGYTF.

DNA of the CDR3: TGTGCCAGCAGTTTCCGGGACAGAAAAGAAGCTTTCTTT. Translating gives CASSFRDRKEAFF. The V and J genes are TRBV27 and TRBJ1-1, with 7 bases lining up with TRBD1. The CDR3 spans 13 residues. With V trimmed by 3 bases and J by 8 bases, 6 bases remained unmatched. CDR1 is MNHEY and CDR2 is SMNVEV in the germline V gene (reference sequence).

The chain has TRBV7-9 and TRBJ2-5; D perhaps matches TRBD2 (6 bases). This CDR3 is built from 15 residues. The germline V and J ends were trimmed by 2 bases and 0 bases, with 10 bases remaining between them. Germline assignment: CDR1 SEHNR and CDR2 FQNEAQ (reference sequence). In DNA, the CDR3 is TGTGCCAGCAGCTTATTTAGCGGAGACCAAGAGACCCAGTACTTC. It translates to CASSLFSGDQETQYF. Variable domain in full (rest from reference TRBV7-9 and TRBJ2-5): DTGVSQNPRHKITKRGQNVTFRCDPISEHNRLYWYRQTLGQGPEFLTYFQNEAQLEKSRLLSDRFSAERPKGSFSTLEIQRTEQGDSAMYLCASSLFSGDQETQYFGPGTRLLVL.

CDR3 region: CASSLVWDRGLGGKNIQYF. The DNA for the CDR3 is TGTGCCAGCAGCTTGGTTTGGGACAGGGGGCTTGGAGGGAAAAACATTCAGTACTTC. This chain joins TRBV5-8 and TRBJ2-4; TRBD1 matches 12 bases. Germline loops: CDR1 SGHTS, CDR2 YDEGEE. The ends lost 0 bases at V and 4 bases at J; junction bases unmatched: 11. The CDR3 loop spans 19 amino acids.

CDR3 in amino acids: CASSDRAPSTDTQYF. Here the CDR3 DNA reads TGTGCCAGCAGTGACAGGGCTCCGAGCACAGATACGCAGTATTTT. The chain joins TRBV6-1 to TRBJ2-3; D perhaps matches TRBD1 (5 bases). CDR1 and CDR2 (germline): MNHNS, SASEGT. The germline V and J ends were trimmed by 3 bases and 0 bases, with 10 bases remaining between them. The length of the CDR3 is 15 residues.

The gene calls are TRBV7-2 and TRBJ2-1, with 11 bases matching TRBD2. The CDR3 is 16 residues long. CDR1 and CDR2 from the germline V gene are SGHTA and FQGNSA. V lost 5 bases, J lost 3 bases, and 6 bases stayed unmatched. The CDR3 sequence: CASSQRTSGYYNEQFF. For the CDR3, the DNA is TGTGCCAGCAGCCAGAGGACTAGCGGGTACTACAATGAGCAGTTCTTC.

This clone showed up just a few times. The chain recombines TRBV30 with TRBJ1-6, with 8 bases fitting TRBD1. CDR3 length equals 16 residues. Germline CDR1 GTSNPN, CDR2 SVGIG (reference sequence). V lost 0 bases and J lost 6; bases outside the gene matches: 7. CDR3 coding DNA: TGTGCCTGGAGTGTACCGTTAGGACAGGGTAATTCACCCCTCCACTTT. Translation: CAWSVPLGQGNSPLHF.

This sequence joins TRBV7-9 and TRBJ1-6; 10 bases map to TRBD1. With V trimmed by 5 bases and J by 8 bases, 6 bases remained unmatched. CDR1 SEHNR and CDR2 FQNEAQ come from the germline V gene (reference sequence). This CDR3 spans 15 amino acids. The CDR3, as DNA: TGTGCCAGCAGCCCCAATGACAGGGGGCATTCACCCCTCCACTTT. Its protein product is CASSPNDRGHSPLHF.

The chain carries TRBV15 and TRBJ2-7; D possibly corresponds to TRBD2 (7 bases). Germline V CDR1 and CDR2: LNHNV, YYDKDF (reference sequence). The V gene lost 8 bases and the J gene lost 2 bases, with 16 bases spanning the gap. The CDR3 sequence is 14 residues long. CDR3 region: CATQRGGGAYEQYF. In DNA form, the CDR3 reads TGTGCCACCCAAAGGGGAGGGGGGGCCTACGAGCAGTACTTC.

This chain connects TRBV5-1 to TRBJ2-7, with D perhaps matching TRBD1 (6 bases). The length of the CDR3 is 17 residues. Trimming took 4 bases from V and 7 from J, leaving 27 bases between them. Germline V gene sequence: CDR1 SGHRS, CDR2 YFSETQ. Here the CDR3 reads CASSPPQDRGGFREQYF. Written as DNA, the CDR3 is TGCGCCAGCAGCCCCCCCCAGGACAGAGGGGGTTTCCGGGAGCAGTACTTC.

The chain couples TRBV5-6 to TRBJ1-5; D remains unclear. The germline gives CDR1 SGHDT, CDR2 YYEEEE. Trimming pared 0 bases from V and 3 bases from J, leaving 7 bases between. The length of the CDR3 is 14 residues. CDR3 sequence (DNA): TGTGCCAGCAGCTTGGTAGGAGACAATCAGCCCCAGCATTTT. Translating gives CASSLVGDNQPQHF. Full variable domain (outside the CDR3, taken from reference TRBV5-6 and TRBJ1-5): DAGVTQSPTHLIKTRGQQVTLRCSPKSGHDTVSWYQQALGQGPQFIFQYYEEEERQRGNFPDRFSGHQFPNYSSELNVNALLLGDSALYLCASSLVGDNQPQHFGDGTRLSIL.

V is TRBV14 and J is TRBJ1-1; D is unresolved. Trimming cost V 1 base and J 9 bases, with 15 bases left between them. The CDR3 is 14 residues long. Germline CDR1 and CDR2: SGHDN and FVKESK. The CDR3 DNA reads as TGTGCCAGCAGCCAAGGGCCGAGCGATTCTAAAGCTTTCTTT. It translates to CASSQGPSDSKAFF.

The J gene is TRBJ1-2, the V gene TRBV7-8; 8 bases line up with TRBD1. V gave up 7 bases and J gave up 6 bases; unmatched junction bases: 19. This CDR3 has 17 residues. Germline CDR1 SGHVS, CDR2 FQNEAQ. The CDR3 nucleotides read TGTGCCAGCATGGATGAGGGACAGGTTCCACCGAAAAATGGCTACACCTTC. It translates to CASMDEGQVPPKNGYTF.

This clone was seen just once. In DNA form, the CDR3 reads TGTGCCAGCTCACCCAGGGGAAACTTCCCCTACGAGCAGTACTTC. This encodes CASSPRGNFPYEQYF. The V gene is TRBV18, the J gene TRBJ2-7; a weak D match, TRBD1 (6 bases). This CDR3 spans 15 amino acids. The V gene's germline CDR1 is KGHSH and CDR2 LQKENI. The V end lost 3 bases, the J end lost 2 bases, and 14 bases lay between the germline ends.

The CDR3 loop is CASSVRDTYYNEQFF. The CDR3 nucleotides are TGTGCCAGCAGCGTCCGGGACACCTATTACAATGAGCAGTTCTTC. The chain uses TRBV9 and TRBJ2-1, with D maybe TRBD1 (6 bases). V was clipped by 2 bases and J by 4 bases, with 13 bases between them. Germline V gene data show CDR1 as SGDLS and CDR2 as YYNGEE. This CDR3 has 15 amino acids.

V is TRBV12-5 and J is TRBJ1-3; no clear D gene. This CDR3 is built from 16 residues. V lost 0 bases to trimming and J lost 0 bases, with 9 bases between them. Germline V gene data show CDR1 as LGHNT and CDR2 as FRNRAP. The CDR3 protein is CASGLVLGSSGNTIYF. The CDR3 coding sequence is TGTGCTAGTGGTTTGGTACTTGGGAGCTCTGGAAACACCATATATTTT.

The chain employs TRBV30 and TRBJ2-7, with 9 bases fitting TRBD1. Trimming cost V 3 bases and J 6 bases; bases outside gene matches: 6. Germline V gene lookup returns CDR1 GTSNPN and CDR2 SVGIG (reference sequence). The CDR3 consists of 13 residues. CDR3: CAWSEGTGLEQYF. Here the CDR3 DNA reads TGTGCCTGGAGCGAGGGGACAGGGCTCGAGCAGTACTTC.

The chain couples TRBV5-1 to TRBJ2-2; TRBD2 matches at 7 bases. Germline V gene sequence: CDR1 SGHRS, CDR2 YFSETQ. The trim removed 1 base at V and 3 bases at J, leaving 6 bases unmatched. The CDR3 is made up of 16 amino acids. The CDR3 reads CASSLIASGHTGELFF. The CDR3 DNA reads as TGCGCCAGCAGCTTGATTGCTAGCGGACACACCGGGGAGCTGTTTTTT.

V usage is TRBV4-2 and J usage is TRBJ1-5; no clear D gene. Germline V lookup: CDR1 LGHNA, CDR2 YNFKEQ. V dropped 1 base and J dropped 1 base, with 14 bases sitting between them. The CDR3 totals 17 residues. The chain's CDR3 is CASSQGASDASNQPQHF. CDR3 nucleotide sequence: TGTGCCAGCAGCCAAGGGGCGTCCGATGCGAGCAATCAGCCCCAGCATTTT.

The genes are TRBV9 and TRBJ1-1; D gene uncertain. The V end lost 7 bases, the J end lost 1 base, and 11 bases lay between the germline ends. The CDR3 is 13 residues long. The germline V gene encodes CDR1 SGDLS and CDR2 YYNGEE. The CDR3 spells CASGLQTNTEAFF. The CDR3 DNA reads as TGTGCCAGCGGCTTACAGACGAACACTGAAGCTTTCTTT.

The chain links TRBV7-9 to TRBJ2-2, with D maybe TRBD1 (5 bases). Germline CDR1 is SEHNR and CDR2 is FQNEAQ (reference sequence). This CDR3 is 14 amino acids long. Trimming cost V 1 base and J 4 bases, with 7 bases left between them. The CDR3: CASSLGTLTGELFF. In DNA, the CDR3 is TGTGCCAGCAGCTTAGGGACACTCACCGGGGAGCTGTTTTTT.

The chain carries TRBV7-2 and TRBJ1-5, with D maybe TRBD1 (6 bases). Trimming left V 2 bases short and J 2 bases short, with 13 bases between. Germline lookup yields CDR1 SGHTA and CDR2 FQGNSA. This CDR3 region has 16 residues. CDR3 bases: TGTGCCAGCAGCTTAACCAGGGGCGTTGGCAATCAGCCCCAGCATTTT. Protein product: CASSLTRGVGNQPQHF. Combining the CDR3 with reference TRBV7-2 and TRBJ1-5 gives the whole variable domain GAGVSQSPSNKVTEKGKDVELRCDPISGHTALYWYRQSLGQGLEFLIYFQGNSAPDKSGLPSDRFSAERTGGSVSTLTIQRTQQEDSAVYLCASSLTRGVGNQPQHFGDGTRLSIL.

This clone was seen a few times. The chain links TRBV4-1 to TRBJ2-7; 14 bases align to TRBD2. V lost 4 bases to trimming and J lost 1 base; unmatched junction nucleotides: 9. Per the germline V gene, CDR1 is MGHRA and CDR2 is YSYEKL. The CDR3 is made up of 18 amino acids. CDR3 in DNA: TGCGCCAGCAGCCCATTGGGACTAGCGGGGGTGCCATCCTACGAGCAGTACTTC. It codes for CASSPLGLAGVPSYEQYF.

This clone was seen a few times. CDR3 bases: TGTGCCAGCAGCTTAGCTATTCACAGAGAAAAACTGTTTTTT. Translation gives CASSLAIHREKLFF. The V and J genes are TRBV7-9 and TRBJ1-4, with no clear D. The V gene lost 0 bases and the J gene lost 8 bases, with 10 bases spanning the gap. This CDR3 contains 14 residues. The germline gives CDR1 SEHNR, CDR2 FQNEAQ (reference sequence).

In the case of this clone: One end of the junction fails to match germline, which may point to a read error. The DNA for the CDR3 is TGTGCCAGCAGCTTAGGGTCAGGGAATGGCTACCCCTTC. This gives the protein CASSLGSGNGYPF. The V and J genes are TRBV7-2 and TRBJ1-2; D might be TRBD1 (5 bases). Per germline, CDR1 SGHTA and CDR2 FQGNSA. CDR3 size: 13 residues.

Here the CDR3 reads CASSDFRETGQPQHF. The CDR3 nucleotides read TGTGCCAGCAGCGATTTCCGGGAGACGGGTCAGCCCCAGCATTTT. The chain is built from TRBV7-9 and TRBJ1-5; D ambiguous. Trimming shortened V by 5 bases and J by 6 bases, and 17 bases separated the two germline ends. The CDR3 totals 15 residues. The germline V gene encodes CDR1 SEHNR and CDR2 FQNEAQ (reference sequence).

This clone was observed a handful of times. This rearrangement joins TRBV7-6 to TRBJ2-7; 7 bases fit TRBD1. V gave up 1 base and J gave up 2 bases; unmatched junction bases: 5. The CDR3 has 15 amino acids. Germline V gives CDR1 SGHVS, CDR2 FNYEAQ. The DNA of the CDR3 is TGTGCCAGCAGCTTAGGACAGGGCAGGACCTACGAGCAGTACTTC. Translation: CASSLGQGRTYEQYF.

This chain links TRBV10-3 with TRBJ1-6; D may be TRBD1 (5 bases). Trimming shortened V by 10 bases and J by 8 bases, and 18 bases separated the two germline ends. CDR1 ENHRY and CDR2 SYGVKD come from the germline V gene. The CDR3 extends over 14 amino acids. CDR3 amino acids: CATGNGGTHSPLHF. CDR3 bases: TGTGCCACCGGCAACGGGGGGACGCATTCACCCCTCCACTTT.